Reported below is one T cell receptor (beta chain). The target of this receptor is not known. No base quality values were provided; no much bigger clone lies one nucleotide off. This specimen comes from a study of CD8+ T cells in alopecia areata (dated by TCRdb to 2017 to 2018). Regarding the study in general: High-throughput TCRbeta sequencing was used to examine T cell clonal expansion in alopecia areata in both the C3H/HeJ mouse model and human patients. In humans, TCRbeta sequencing was performed on scalp tissue and on sorted CD4+ and CD8+ peripheral blood T cells from healthy controls and from patients with patchy or totalis/universalis alopecia areata. Scalp clonality was compared across normal scalp (n=4), patchy alopecia areata scalp (n=8), and alopecia totalis/universalis scalp (n=8). RNA was obtained with the PAXgene miRNA kit for fixed scalp, the miRNeasy kit for PBMCs, and the RNeasy kit for mouse skin. immunoSEQ multiplex PCR using 35 Vbeta forward primers and 13 Jbeta reverse primers was used to amplify TCRbeta CDR3 regions.

The library was produced with the immunoSEQ multiplex PCR assay. To provide template for TCR sequencing, every sample had RNA extracted and reverse transcribed into cDNA. First-strand cDNA was synthesized with SuperScript III using a 2:1 mix of oligo-dT and random hexamers. A synthetic immune receptor repertoire was used to assess amplification bias, and residual bias was removed computationally. Under the source paper's analysis protocol: Raw reads were preprocessed to remove errors, and CDR3 was defined by IMGT conventions from the conserved cysteine to phenylalanine. To get clonality, Shannon entropy was normalized by log2 of the number of productive unique TCRs and the result was subtracted from 1. Scalp TCRbeta sequences were cross-referenced with sorted blood CD4 and CD8 repertoires so that the CD4 or CD8 identity of scalp clones could be inferred. The table comes from immuneACCESS by way of TCRdb, which keeps in-frame sequences with V and J called. Part of the clones is missing from these tables; in studies checked, under half for an unresolved V gene and the rest for unknown reasons. Clone size and the V and J calls come from that table; the DNA yielded D and trimming. For this sample the table gives 98,000 or so clones, of which around 55% were detected only once. The top ten constitute about 20% of the sample.

PBMCs were isolated by density centrifugation and stained for CD3, CD4 and CD8, and CD4+ and CD8+ T cells were sorted on a FACSAria. Unaffected controls provided scalp biopsies and blood samples. Broad study findings and their caveats: Unlike mouse skin, which is dominated by gammadelta T cells, normal human skin has resident alphabeta T cells that are also sequenced, and this complicates analysis of the scalp TCR repertoire. Shared TCR sequences between patients were less evident than in mice, which may be partly attributable to HLA diversity in the patient population. Lesional scalp, especially in alopecia totalis/universalis, showed higher clonality and more expanded CD8+ clones than normal scalp, suggesting antigenic drive.

This receptor was taken from a human donor in good health. The specimen sequenced was CD8+ T cells sorted from blood.

Here the CDR3 is given as CASSSPLREQYF. The DNA reads as follows: TGTGCCAGCAGCTCCCCCCTTAGAGAGCAGTACTTC. The sequence is built from TRBV7-2 and TRBJ2-7; the D gene is not confidently resolved. The germline V gene sets CDR1 to SGHTA and CDR2 to FQGNSA. Taken from cysteine to phenylalanine, the CDR3 has 12 residues. Only CDR3 DNA is held: 36 bases, read in frame from base 1. V is cut by 4 bases and J by 7 bases, and the space between the germline ends is 11 bases.